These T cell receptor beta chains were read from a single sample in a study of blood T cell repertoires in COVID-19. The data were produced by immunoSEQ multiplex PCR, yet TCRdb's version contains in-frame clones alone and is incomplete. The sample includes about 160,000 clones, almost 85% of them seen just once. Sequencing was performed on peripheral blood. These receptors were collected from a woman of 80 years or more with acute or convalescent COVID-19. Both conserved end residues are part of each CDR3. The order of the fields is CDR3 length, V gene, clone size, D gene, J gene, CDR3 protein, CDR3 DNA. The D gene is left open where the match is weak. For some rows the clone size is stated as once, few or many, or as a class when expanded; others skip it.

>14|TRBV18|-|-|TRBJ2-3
CASSPVADTDTQYF
TGTGCCAGCTCACCAGTCGCGGACACAGATACGCAGTATTTT
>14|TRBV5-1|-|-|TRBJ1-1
CASSKDIKNTEAFF
TGCGCCAGCAGCAAGGACATTAAAAACACTGAAGCTTTCTTT
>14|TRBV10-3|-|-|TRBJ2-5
CAISGGRGTETQYF
TGTGCCATCAGTGGGGGTCGTGGGACTGAGACCCAGTACTTC
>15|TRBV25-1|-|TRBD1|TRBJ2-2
CASRLPGTDTGELFF
TGTGCCAGCAGGCTTCCCGGGACAGACACCGGGGAGCTGTTTTTT
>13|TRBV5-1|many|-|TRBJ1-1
CASSLERVSEAFF
TGCGCCAGCAGCTTGGAAAGAGTTTCTGAAGCTTTCTTT
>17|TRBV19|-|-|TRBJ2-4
CASSPNHLGLPKNIQYF
TGTGCCAGTAGTCCAAACCACCTCGGTTTACCCAAAAACATTCAGTACTTC
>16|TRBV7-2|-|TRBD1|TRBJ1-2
CASSLVGTGGRYGYTF
TGTGCCAGCAGCTTAGTCGGGACAGGGGGCAGATATGGCTACACCTTC
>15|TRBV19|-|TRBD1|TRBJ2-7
CASSAPGQGASEQYF
TGTGCCAGTAGTGCACCGGGACAGGGGGCGAGCGAGCAGTACTTC
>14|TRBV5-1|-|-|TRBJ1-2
CASSGGGRGYGYTF
TGCGCCAGCAGCGGCGGGGGGCGCGGCTATGGCTACACCTTC
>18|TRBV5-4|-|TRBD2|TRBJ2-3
CASSLGGLAGGVTDTQYF
TGTGCCAGCAGCTTGGGGGGACTAGCGGGAGGTGTGACAGATACGCAGTATTTT
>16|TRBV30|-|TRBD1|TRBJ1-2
CAWRRGGGGYNYGYTF
TGTGCCTGGAGGAGAGGGGGCGGAGGTTACAACTATGGCTACACCTTC
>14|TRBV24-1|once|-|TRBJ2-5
CATSRTSGQETQYF
TGTGCCACCAGCCGGACTTCGGGCCAAGAGACCCAGTACTTC
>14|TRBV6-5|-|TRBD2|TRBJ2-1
CASSYGASGNEQFF
TGTGCCAGCAGTTACGGGGCTAGCGGCAATGAGCAGTTCTTC
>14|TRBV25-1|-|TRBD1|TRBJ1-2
CASRGQGANYGYTF
TGTGCCAGCAGGGGACAGGGAGCTAACTATGGCTACACCTTC
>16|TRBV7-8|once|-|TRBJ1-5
CASSLVGGAINQPQHF
TGTGCCAGCAGCTTAGTAGGGGGGGCTATAAATCAGCCCCAGCATTTT
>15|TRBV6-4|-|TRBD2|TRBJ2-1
CASSRLAGGPNEQFF
TGTGCCAGCAGTAGACTAGCGGGAGGGCCTAATGAGCAGTTCTTC
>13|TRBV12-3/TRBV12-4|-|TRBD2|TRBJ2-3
CASRTSGVDTQYF
TGTGCCAGCAGGACTAGCGGGGTAGATACGCAGTATTTT
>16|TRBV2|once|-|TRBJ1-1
CASSGPGAGMNTEAFF
TGTGCCAGCAGTGGCCCTGGGGCAGGTATGAACACTGAAGCTTTCTTT
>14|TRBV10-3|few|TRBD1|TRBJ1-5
CAIKSDREYQPQHF
TGTGCCATCAAATCGGACAGGGAATATCAGCCCCAGCATTTT
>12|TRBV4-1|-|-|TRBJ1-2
CASSQDTRGYTF
TGCGCCAGCAGCCAAGATACTCGGGGCTACACCTTC
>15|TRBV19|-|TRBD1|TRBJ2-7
CASSREQGAPYEQYF
TGTGCCAGTAGTAGGGAACAGGGGGCTCCCTACGAGCAGTACTTC
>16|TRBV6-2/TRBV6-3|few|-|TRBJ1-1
CASSPRRGKLNTEAFF
TGTGCCAGCAGCCCTAGGCGGGGGAAATTGAACACTGAAGCTTTCTTT